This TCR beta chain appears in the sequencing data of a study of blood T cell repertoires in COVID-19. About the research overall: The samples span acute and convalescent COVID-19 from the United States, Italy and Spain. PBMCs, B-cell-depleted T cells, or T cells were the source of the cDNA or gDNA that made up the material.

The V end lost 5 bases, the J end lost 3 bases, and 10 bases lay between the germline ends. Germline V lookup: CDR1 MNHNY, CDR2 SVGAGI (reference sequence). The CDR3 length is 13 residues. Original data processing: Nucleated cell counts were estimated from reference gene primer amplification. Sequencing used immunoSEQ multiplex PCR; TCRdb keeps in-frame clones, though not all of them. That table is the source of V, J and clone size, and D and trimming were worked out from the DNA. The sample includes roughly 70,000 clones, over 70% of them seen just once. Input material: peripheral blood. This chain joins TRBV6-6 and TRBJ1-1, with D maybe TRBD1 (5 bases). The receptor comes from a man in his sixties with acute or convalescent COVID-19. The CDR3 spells CASSTDTDTEAFF. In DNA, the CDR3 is TGTGCCAGCAGTACGGACACGGACACTGAAGCTTTCTTT.